This T cell receptor beta chain is drawn from a study of blood T cell repertoires in COVID-19. Background on the study: Spain, Italy and the United States supplied samples that represented acute and convalescent COVID-19. In each case, the material was cDNA or gDNA derived from T cells, B-cell-depleted T cells, or PBMCs.

This CDR3 is 13 amino acids long. Germline V gene data show CDR1 as SGHAT and CDR2 as FQNNGV. How the authors handled the data: Reference gene primer amplification gave estimated nucleated cell counts. Data came from immunoSEQ multiplex PCR; TCRdb stores just in-frame clones and leaves some out. The V and J calls and clone size come from that table; D and trimming were worked out from the DNA. Of about 260,000 clones listed, approximately 86% are singletons. Remarks on this clone: One end of the junction is discordant with germline, which a read error may explain.

The chain links TRBV11-2 to TRBJ2-7; 15 positions agree with TRBD2. The receptor comes from a middle-aged man with active or convalescent COVID-19. The specimen sequenced was peripheral blood. DNA of the CDR3: TGTGCCAGCAGCAGGGGGACTAGCGGGGGGCTCGGCTTC. It is translated as CASSRGTSGGLGF.